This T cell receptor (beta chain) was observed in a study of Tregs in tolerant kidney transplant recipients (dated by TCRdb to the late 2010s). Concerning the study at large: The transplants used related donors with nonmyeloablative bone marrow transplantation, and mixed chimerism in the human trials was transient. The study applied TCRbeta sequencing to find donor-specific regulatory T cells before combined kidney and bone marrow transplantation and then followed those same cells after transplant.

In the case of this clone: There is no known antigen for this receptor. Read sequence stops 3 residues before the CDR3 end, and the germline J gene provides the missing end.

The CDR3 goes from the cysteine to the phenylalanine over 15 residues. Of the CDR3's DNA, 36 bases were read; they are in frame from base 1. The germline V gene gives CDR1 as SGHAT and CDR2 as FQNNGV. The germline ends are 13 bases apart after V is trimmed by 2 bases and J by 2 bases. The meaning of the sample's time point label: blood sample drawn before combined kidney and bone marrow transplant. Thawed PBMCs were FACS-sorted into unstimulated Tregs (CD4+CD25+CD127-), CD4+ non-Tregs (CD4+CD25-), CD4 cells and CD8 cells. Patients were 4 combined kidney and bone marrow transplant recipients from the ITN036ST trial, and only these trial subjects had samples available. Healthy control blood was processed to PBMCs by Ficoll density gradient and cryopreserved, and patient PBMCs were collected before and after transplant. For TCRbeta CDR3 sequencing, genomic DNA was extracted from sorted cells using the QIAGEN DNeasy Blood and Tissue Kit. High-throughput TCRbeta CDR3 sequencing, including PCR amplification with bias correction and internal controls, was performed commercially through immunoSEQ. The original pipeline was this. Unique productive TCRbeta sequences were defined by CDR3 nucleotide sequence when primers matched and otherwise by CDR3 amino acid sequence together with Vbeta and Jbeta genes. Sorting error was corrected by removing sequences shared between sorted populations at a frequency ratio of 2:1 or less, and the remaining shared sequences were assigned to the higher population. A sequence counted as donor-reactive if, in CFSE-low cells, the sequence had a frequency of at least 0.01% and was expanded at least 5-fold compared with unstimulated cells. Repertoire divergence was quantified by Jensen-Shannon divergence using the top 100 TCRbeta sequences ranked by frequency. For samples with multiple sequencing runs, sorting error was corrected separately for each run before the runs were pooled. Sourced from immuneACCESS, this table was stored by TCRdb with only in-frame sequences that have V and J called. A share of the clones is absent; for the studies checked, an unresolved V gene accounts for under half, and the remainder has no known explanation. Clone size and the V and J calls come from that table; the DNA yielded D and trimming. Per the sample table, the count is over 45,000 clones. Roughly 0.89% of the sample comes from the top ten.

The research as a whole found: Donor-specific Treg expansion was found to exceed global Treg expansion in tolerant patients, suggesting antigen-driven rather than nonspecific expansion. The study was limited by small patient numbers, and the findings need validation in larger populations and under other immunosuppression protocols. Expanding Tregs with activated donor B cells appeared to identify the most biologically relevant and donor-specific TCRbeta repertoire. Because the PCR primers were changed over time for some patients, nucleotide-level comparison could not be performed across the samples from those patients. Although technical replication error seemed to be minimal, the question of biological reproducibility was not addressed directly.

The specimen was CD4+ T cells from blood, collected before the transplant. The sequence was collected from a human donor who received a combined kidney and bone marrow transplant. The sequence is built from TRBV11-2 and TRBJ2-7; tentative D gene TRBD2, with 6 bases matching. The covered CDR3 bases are TGTGCCAGCAGCTTATCCTTAGTAGCGGCCTACGAG. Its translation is CASSLSLVAAYE. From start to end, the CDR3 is CASSLSLVAAYEQYF. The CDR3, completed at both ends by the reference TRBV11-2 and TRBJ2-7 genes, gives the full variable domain EAGVAQSPRYKIIEKRQSVAFWCNPISGHATLYWYQQILGQGPKLLIQFQNNGVVDDSQLPKDRFSAERLKGVDSTLKIQPAKLEDSAVYLCASSLSLVAAYEQYFGPGTRLTVT.